These 18 T cell receptor beta chains share one sample of origin, sequenced in a study of shared clonotypes between healthy human individuals. TCRdb keeps only in-frame clones here, not all; method: immunoSEQ multiplex PCR. The table includes millions of clones, 85% to 95% detected once. Terminally differentiated effector memory CD45RA+ cells were excluded by CCR7 positive selection of CD45RO-negative cells. Sequencing input: naive CD8+ T cells from PBMCs. The receptors shown here come from a man younger than 35 in good health. Some clones in this sample may be carry-over from other donors' samples.

This chain connects TRBV2 to TRBJ1-2; D remains unclear. The CDR3 totals 11 residues. Trimming stripped 3 bases from V and 8 bases from J, with 7 bases between. The germline V gene encodes CDR1 SNHLY and CDR2 FYNNEI. DNA for the CDR3: TGTGCCAGCAGTGACCTCTCGGGCTACACCTTC. This encodes CASSDLSGYTF.

This clone was detected once. The chain links TRBV7-2 to TRBJ2-3, with D unresolved. The CDR3 is 11 amino acids. Trimming pared 8 bases from V and 5 bases from J, leaving 8 bases between. Germline V CDR1 and CDR2: SGHTA, FQGNSA. CDR3 sequence reads: CASLNGDTQYF. The DNA of the CDR3 is TGTGCCAGCTTGAACGGAGATACGCAGTATTTT.

The chain employs TRBV7-2 and TRBJ1-1; D remains ambiguous. The V gene's germline CDR1 is SGHTA and CDR2 FQGNSA. The CDR3 spans 14 residues. V was shortened by 6 bases and J by 4 bases, with 15 bases between the two germline ends. The CDR3 DNA is TGTGCCAGCAGTTGGTCTGGCCGTGGCACTGAAGCTTTCTTT. This gives the protein CASSWSGRGTEAFF.

Notes on this clone: Other DNA sequences in the sample encode the same CDR3. This sequence joins TRBV11-2 and TRBJ2-1; D gene uncertain. This CDR3 comprises 11 residues. CDR1 and CDR2 from the germline V gene are SGHAT and FQNNGV. Deletions cut 5 bases from V and 5 bases from J, with 4 bases between. The CDR3 sequence: CASSVNNEQFF. CDR3 sequence (DNA): TGTGCCAGCAGCGTGAACAATGAGCAGTTCTTC.

CDR3 sequence reads: CSGTSSYEQYF. In DNA, the CDR3 is TGCAGTGGGACTAGCTCCTACGAGCAGTACTTC. The J gene is TRBJ2-7, the V gene TRBV20-1; 7 bases match TRBD2. The trim removed 7 bases at V and 0 bases at J, leaving 0 bases unmatched. The V gene's germline CDR1 is DFQATT and CDR2 SNEGSKA (reference sequence). The CDR3 is 11 residues long.

This chain links TRBV6-4 with TRBJ2-7; D may be TRBD2 (5 bases). The CDR3 loop spans 13 amino acids. The V gene lost 2 bases and the J gene lost 6 bases, with 11 bases spanning the gap. CDR1 and CDR2 (germline): MRHNA, SNTAGT. CDR3 nucleotide sequence: TGTGCCAGCAGTGACCCCCCGGGGAGCGAGCAGTACTTC. Translated: CASSDPPGSEQYF.

The chain couples TRBV29-1 to TRBJ2-7, with 7 bases identical to TRBD1. CDR3 length: 14 amino acids. CDR1 is SQVTM, CDR2 ANQGSEA, per germline. The junction had 6 bases not matched to a gene; V was cut back by 4 bases and J by 0 bases. This CDR3 is CSVVGRGTSYEQYF. CDR3 DNA sequence: TGCAGCGTTGTAGGCAGGGGGACCTCCTACGAGCAGTACTTC.

V gene TRBV9 combines with J gene TRBJ2-7, with 7 positions matching TRBD1. CDR1 and CDR2 from the germline V gene are SGDLS and YYNGEE. The CDR3 contains 15 residues. V was pared by 3 bases and J by 0 bases, with 6 bases of the junction left unmatched. The DNA of the CDR3 is TGTGCCAGCAGCGCAGCGACAGGGAGCTCCTACGAGCAGTACTTC. It specifies CASSAATGSSYEQYF.

This rearrangement joins TRBV9 to TRBJ2-1, with 7 bases lining up with TRBD2. Germline V CDR1 and CDR2: SGDLS, YYNGEE. V shed 0 bases and J 1 base; nucleotides not matched to a gene: 10. The CDR3 sequence is 18 residues long. The CDR3 protein is CASSVGLAGVGSYNEQFF. As DNA, the CDR3 is TGTGCCAGCAGCGTAGGTTTGGCGGGGGTAGGGTCCTACAATGAGCAGTTCTTC.

V gene TRBV28 combines with J gene TRBJ2-5, with 7 bases identical to TRBD1. The CDR3 length is 17 residues. Germline V gene sequence: CDR1 MDHEN, CDR2 SYDVKM. With V trimmed by 3 bases and J by 8 bases, 18 bases remained unmatched. The CDR3, as DNA: TGTGCCAGCAGTTTGTTGACCCGAGACAGGGTGGCCCTAACCCAGTACTTC. This encodes CASSLLTRDRVALTQYF.

The V call is TRBV4-1, the J call TRBJ1-2; 8 nucleotides agree with TRBD1. Germline V gene data show CDR1 as MGHRA and CDR2 as YSYEKL. This CDR3 is built from 18 residues. J gave up 1 base and V 3 bases, and 13 bases lay outside the gene matches. The CDR3 is CASSHNPGQVALNYGYTF. The CDR3, as DNA: TGCGCCAGCAGCCATAATCCGGGACAGGTTGCCCTTAACTATGGCTACACCTTC.

This rearrangement joins TRBV27 to TRBJ2-1; 9 nucleotides agree with TRBD1. Unmatched junction bases numbered 7, after V lost 5 bases and J lost 8 bases. The CDR3 spans 14 residues. Germline values: CDR1 MNHEY, CDR2 SMNVEV (reference sequence). CDR3 coding DNA: TGTGCCAGCAGTACCCGGGACAGGGAGGATGAGCAGTTCTTC. Its translation is CASSTRDREDEQFF.

V is TRBV11-2 and J is TRBJ2-7, with 10 bases lining up with TRBD1. V lost 4 bases, J lost 2 bases, and 5 bases stayed unmatched. CDR3 length: 15 residues. Germline assignment: CDR1 SGHAT and CDR2 FQNNGV. CDR3 in amino acids: CASSYPGQGPYEQYF. For the CDR3, the DNA is TGTGCCAGCAGCTACCCGGGACAGGGGCCCTACGAGCAGTACTTC.

This chain links TRBV28 with TRBJ2-7, with 7 bases matching TRBD2. The length of the CDR3 is 14 residues. The V segment lost 2 bases and the J segment 6 bases; nucleotides outside the gene matches: 7. Germline assignment: CDR1 MDHEN and CDR2 SYDVKM. The chain's CDR3 is CASSLAGESGEQYF. CDR3 nucleotide sequence: TGTGCCAGCAGTTTAGCGGGAGAGTCGGGCGAGCAGTACTTC.

V is TRBV27 and J is TRBJ2-3; 8 positions match TRBD2. Per germline, CDR1 MNHEY and CDR2 SMNVEV (reference sequence). V shed 3 bases and J 4 bases; nucleotides not matched to a gene: 9. This CDR3 is built from 16 residues. The CDR3 region is CASSFTPGLVSDTQYF. As DNA, the CDR3 is TGTGCCAGCAGTTTCACCCCGGGACTAGTTTCAGATACGCAGTATTTT.

This clone has more than one count but fewer than ten. Germline is not matched at one junction end, which may reflect a read error. This chain links TRBV19 with TRBJ1-1; D not resolved. CDR3 length equals 11 residues. The germline CDR1 and CDR2 sequences are LNHDA and SQIVND (reference sequence). CDR3 residues: CASRIGSEAFF. CDR3 bases: TGTGCCAGTAGAATAGGGTCTGAAGCTTTCTTT.

This chain uses TRBV27 with TRBJ1-5; 7 positions match TRBD1. CDR1 is MNHEY and CDR2 is SMNVEV in the germline V gene (reference sequence). CDR3 length: 16 residues. With V trimmed by 5 bases and J by 3 bases, 10 bases remained unmatched. The CDR3 sequence: CASSPLTGRLNQPQHF. In nucleotides, the CDR3 is TGTGCCAGCAGTCCCCTGACAGGGCGCCTCAATCAGCCCCAGCATTTT.

This rearrangement joins TRBV27 to TRBJ2-7; 7 bases are a match to TRBD2. V was clipped by 6 bases and J by 6 bases; unmatched bases: 11. Germline V gene data show CDR1 as MNHEY and CDR2 as SMNVEV (reference sequence). CDR3 size: 14 residues. In DNA form, the CDR3 reads TGTGCCAGCAGACACGGGCCTGGGGGGGGCGAGCAGTACTTC. Protein sequence: CASRHGPGGGEQYF.